This record covers a single T cell receptor beta chain. What antigen it recognizes has not been identified. Base qualities are not at hand, and no much larger clone is one base apart. The source of the sample is a study of blood T cells in healthy people across ages (dated by TCRdb to about 2015). With regard to the full study: In model experiments, roughly one uniquely barcoded TCR beta cDNA molecule per two T cells was captured by template switching. To avoid experimental bias, donors of different ages were spread randomly across the sequencing lanes. The donors were divided into four age groups: young (average roughly 17 years), middle-aged (almost 40), aged (roughly 66) and long-lived (82). The study analyzed two additional independent replicas of 1 million unique cDNA reads from the same blood draw for two donors, one aged 18 to 29 and one aged 80 or older. The study measured age-related changes in TCR beta repertoire diversity using deep sequencing normalized with unique cDNA molecular identifiers. Overall study outcomes, separate from this receptor: Because the CMV infection status of the donors was unknown, age-related changes in expanded clonotypes may potentially have been confounded. Compared with the aged group, more naive CD4+ T cells, fewer expanded clones and increased TCR diversity were shown by the long-lived group, suggesting age selection. Observed TCR beta diversity correlated strongly with the percentage of naive T cells measured by flow cytometry. Observed TCR beta diversity per million T cells fell roughly linearly with age, and a significant reduction was already apparent by age around 44. Conclusive comparison of naive and antigen-experienced compartments was prevented by the profiling of bulk unsorted PBMCs. Estimates of total diversity based on one million sequenced T cells were considered lower bounds and underestimates.

The approximately 39 donors, aged about 6 to 100 years, were systemically healthy Caucasian individuals from Russia. Roughly 10 milliliters of peripheral blood were collected from each donor into EDTA-treated Vacutainer tubes. Ficoll-Paque density-gradient centrifugation was used to isolate PBMCs, with at least 6 million per sample. Total RNA, at least 6 micrograms per sample, was extracted from PBMCs with Trizol reagent. For every donor, flow cytometry on a PBMC aliquot measured the percentage of naive CD45RAhigh/CD27high T cells. The library came from 5' RACE. Sequencing used an Illumina HiSeq 2500. The second PCR ran for roughly 7 to 12 cycles and used a J-beta primer mix along with a sample-barcoded 5' primer. A template-switch 5' adaptor carrying 12 random nucleotides introduced a unique molecular identifier onto each TCR beta cDNA molecule. Each sample yielded at least 2.5 million CDR3-containing paired-end reads. First-strand cDNA was synthesized from all RNA with the Mint cDNA synthesis kit, primed by a TRBC-specific oligonucleotide. Following uracil-DNA glycosylase treatment, a first 18-cycle PCR with universal primers M1SS and BC2_uni_R was performed on all cDNA. In the original analysis: For normalization, 1 million high-quality reads, each with a distinct molecular identifier, were randomly selected from each sample. Reads sharing molecular identifiers were discarded rather than binned into consensus sequences. MiTCR, run with a Q25 quality threshold and the strictest error-elimination algorithm, handled CDR3 identification, clonotype clustering and error correction. A nonparametric unseen species model with Euler transformation was used to estimate lower-bound total TCR beta diversity. The public reads were run again by TCRdb, first through fastp at Q25 and then through MiXCR, and only productive beta chains were kept. A single entry per CDR3 protein holds the most common genes and DNA from its merged rows. Clone size and V and J calls follow TCRdb, not the original study. A total of more than 700,000 distinct CDR3 sequences appear in this sample, roughly 50% of them only once. Approximately 40% of the sample comes from the top ten.

This receptor was identified in a man aged 80 or over in good health. Sequencing was done on a sample of blood.

The CDR3 protein sequence reads: CASRAGTRNEQFF. The DNA sequence follows: TGTGCCAGCAGGGCCGGGACTAGGAATGAGCAGTTCTTC. This chain is built from TRBV12-3 or TRBV12-4 and TRBJ2-1, and TRBD2 matches 8 of the central bases. Ends trimmed: V by 6 bases, J by 7 bases; bases unmatched to a gene: 5. The CDR3 contains 13 residues, cysteine and phenylalanine counted. The entry retains the CDR3 DNA only, 39 bases that are in frame from base 1.